The 25 T cell receptor beta chains listed next were all sequenced from one sample in a study of cytomegalovirus exposure and HLA in healthy donors. Sequencing used immunoSEQ multiplex PCR; TCRdb keeps in-frame clones, though not all of them. The table lists about 150,000 clones, less than 90% of them singletons, with about 20% in the top ten. The specimen was PBMCs. The receptors originated from a man in his late teens or twenties in good health and CMV-seropositive.

This clone was picked up a small number of times. The genes are TRBV6-4 and TRBJ2-2; 9 bases agree with TRBD1. J was trimmed by 3 bases and V by 7 bases; bases with no gene match: 3. Germline V lookup: CDR1 MRHNA, CDR2 SNTAGT. The CDR3 sequence is 14 residues long. The CDR3 is CASKRTGDTGELFF. The CDR3, as DNA: TGTGCCAGCAAACGGACAGGGGACACCGGGGAGCTGTTTTTT.

This clone showed up just once. CDR3 amino acids: CASSGRGASGANVLTF. CDR3 nucleotides: TGCGCCAGCAGCGGGAGGGGGGCCTCTGGGGCCAACGTCCTGACTTTC. The chain is built from TRBV5-1 and TRBJ2-6; a weak D match, TRBD2 (7 bases). The CDR3 length is 16 residues. Trimming cost V 4 bases and J 0 bases, with 11 bases left between them. Germline CDR1 SGHRS, CDR2 YFSETQ.

This CDR3 is CSVGPHADRQGALNYGYTF. The CDR3 DNA is TGCAGCGTTGGCCCCCACGCCGATAGACAGGGGGCTTTGAACTATGGCTACACCTTC. The chain couples TRBV29-1 to TRBJ1-2; 10 bases map to TRBD1. CDR1 and CDR2 (germline): SQVTM, ANQGSEA. This CDR3 is built from 19 residues. V lost 4 bases, J lost 2 bases, and 19 bases stayed unmatched.

The CDR3 region is CASSSDRGFAFF. The CDR3 DNA reads TGTGCCAGCAGCTCGGACAGGGGGTTTGCTTTCTTT. This chain links TRBV13 with TRBJ1-1, with 10 nucleotides matching TRBD1. This CDR3 has 12 residues. The V gene's germline CDR1 is PRHDT and CDR2 FYEKMQ (reference sequence). Germline trimming cut 4 bases from V and 11 bases from J; bases unmatched to any gene: 4.

There are a few counts of this clone. The chain is built from TRBV30 and TRBJ2-7, with D possibly TRBD1 on 6 matching bases. Germline V CDR1 and CDR2: GTSNPN, SVGIG (reference sequence). The CDR3 covers 12 residues. The ends were cut back, 3 bases at V and 6 bases at J, with 12 bases in the middle. Here the CDR3 DNA reads TGTGCCTGGAGGTGGACAGCCCGCGAGCAGTACTTC. It encodes CAWRWTAREQYF.

This clone was seen a handful of times. V and J are TRBV5-4 and TRBJ1-6; TRBD1 aligns across 7 bases. The CDR3 is 15 residues long. From germline, CDR1 is SGHNT and CDR2 YYREEE (reference sequence). V was clipped by 0 bases and J by 10 bases; unmatched bases: 7. The CDR3 bases are TGTGCCAGCAGCTTGGGTGACAGGGTAGGATCACCCCTCCACTTT. Amino acids: CASSLGDRVGSPLHF. Full variable domain (rest looked up from reference TRBV5-4 and TRBJ1-6): ETGVTQSPTHLIKTRGQQVTLRCSSQSGHNTVSWYQQALGQGPQFIFQYYREEENGRGNFPPRFSGLQFPNYSSELNVNALELDDSALYLCASSLGDRVGSPLHFGNGTRLTVT.

The gene calls are TRBV5-6 and TRBJ2-3; no clear D. This CDR3 region has 13 residues. Trimming took 7 bases from V and 3 from J, leaving 12 bases between them. The germline V gene encodes CDR1 SGHDT and CDR2 YYEEEE. CDR3 amino acids: CASEHQVTDTQYF. The DNA of the CDR3 is TGTGCCAGCGAACACCAGGTGACAGATACGCAGTATTTT.

This clone was counted many times. At the DNA level, this CDR3 is encoded by other sequences in the same sample as well. The chain employs TRBV6-1 and TRBJ1-6, with D maybe TRBD1 (5 bases). CDR1 and CDR2 (germline): MNHNS, SASEGT. The CDR3 runs to 14 residues. V shed 4 bases and J shed 2 bases, with 6 bases lying between them. The DNA for the CDR3 is TGTGCCAGCAGTGCAGGGCCCTATAATTCACCCCTCCACTTT. Translation: CASSAGPYNSPLHF.

In DNA form, the CDR3 reads TGTGCCATCAGTGAAATCGTCCGGGACAGGGTCTTATTTTTTGCCGATGACAATGAGCAGTTCTTC. As protein: CAISEIVRDRVLFFADDNEQFF. The chain combines TRBV10-3 with TRBJ2-1; TRBD1 matches at 9 bases. The CDR3 has 22 amino acids. Germline assignment: CDR1 ENHRY and CDR2 SYGVKD. After removal of 3 bases from V and 5 bases from J, the junction contained 26 bases not matched to a gene.

The chain carries TRBV6-5 and TRBJ1-2, with D tentatively TRBD1 (6 bases). Trimming took 0 bases from V and 4 from J, leaving 12 bases between them. Germline assignment: CDR1 MNHEY and CDR2 SVGAGI. The CDR3 is made up of 15 amino acids. This chain's CDR3 is CASSYSKGGGYGYTF. The CDR3 bases are TGTGCCAGCAGTTACTCGAAGGGGGGGGGCTATGGCTACACCTTC.

DNA of the CDR3: TGCGCCAGCAGCTTTTTATTGACAGGTCAACGGGGCTACACCTTC. This encodes CASSFLLTGQRGYTF. The chain combines TRBV5-1 with TRBJ1-2, with a weak D call TRBD1 (6 bases). CDR1 and CDR2 from the germline V gene are SGHRS and YFSETQ. The CDR3 is 15 residues long. The V and J ends lost 2 bases and 8 bases respectively, with 19 bases between them.

The rearrangement joins TRBV5-1 to TRBJ2-7; 10 bases are shared with TRBD2. CDR1 is SGHRS, CDR2 YFSETQ, per germline. The CDR3 has 18 residues. V lost 0 bases to trimming and J lost 2 bases; unmatched junction nucleotides: 11. The CDR3 loop reads CASSLAASGGEFAYEQYF. The CDR3 region has the DNA TGCGCCAGCAGCTTGGCCGCCAGCGGGGGGGAGTTTGCCTACGAGCAGTACTTC.

The rearrangement joins TRBV9 to TRBJ1-4; D uncertain. This CDR3 contains 12 residues. Trimming removed 5 bases from V and 7 bases from J, with 9 bases in between. Germline V lookup: CDR1 SGDLS, CDR2 YYNGEE. CDR3 loop: CASSPGGEKLFF. CDR3 DNA: TGTGCCAGCAGTCCGGGTGGTGAAAAACTGTTTTTT.

V and J are TRBV4-3 and TRBJ2-7; 9 positions agree with TRBD2. Germline V gene sequence: CDR1 LGHNA, CDR2 YSLEER. The trim removed 1 base at V and 5 bases at J, leaving 6 bases unmatched. The CDR3 sequence is 15 residues long. CDR3 in DNA: TGCGCCAGCAGCCAAGCGTCTAGCGGGAAGGACGAGCAGTACTTC. Amino acids: CASSQASSGKDEQYF.

A remark on this clone: Other DNA sequences in this sample translate to the same CDR3. This chain joins TRBV27 and TRBJ2-6; D not certain. The V gene lost 3 bases and the J gene lost 3 bases, with 3 bases spanning the gap. This CDR3 spans 13 amino acids. Per the germline V gene, CDR1 is MNHEY and CDR2 is SMNVEV (reference sequence). In DNA form, the CDR3 reads TGTGCCAGCAGTTTGAGTGGGGCCAACGTCCTGACTTTC. Protein: CASSLSGANVLTF. The complete variable domain, with remaining parts taken from reference TRBV27 and TRBJ2-6, reads EAQVTQNPRYLITVTGKKLTVTCSQNMNHEYMSWYRQDPGLGLRQIYYSMNVEVTDKGDVPEGYKVSRKEKRNFPLILESPSPNQTSLYFCASSLSGANVLTFGAGSRLTVL.

This clone was counted a single time. The chain is built from TRBV27 and TRBJ2-7; D is possibly TRBD2 (7 bases). V was shortened by 5 bases and J by 2 bases, with 16 bases between the two germline ends. The germline CDR1 and CDR2 sequences are MNHEY and SMNVEV (reference sequence). The CDR3 loop spans 15 amino acids. This CDR3 reads CASSPIGGAPYEQYF. As DNA, the CDR3 is TGTGCCAGCAGTCCCATTGGGGGGGCCCCCTACGAGCAGTACTTC.

The chain carries TRBV16 and TRBJ2-7; maybe TRBD2 (5 bases). Trimming took off 5 bases at V and 3 bases at J, with 14 bases between the two ends. Germline lookup yields CDR1 KGHSY and CDR2 FQNENV. CDR3 length: 14 residues. CDR3 in DNA: TGTGCCAGCAGCGATTCAAACCGGGACTACGAGCAGTACTTC. This codes for CASSDSNRDYEQYF.

This chain joins TRBV7-8 and TRBJ2-2; no definite D call. Trimming took 5 bases from V and 0 from J, leaving 7 bases between them. The CDR3 is 14 residues long. The germline V gene encodes CDR1 SGHVS and CDR2 FQNEAQ. The CDR3 is CASSPRSNTGELFF. CDR3 nucleotides: TGTGCCAGCAGCCCGAGGTCGAACACCGGGGAGCTGTTTTTT.

The rearrangement links TRBV9 to TRBJ2-3, with 10 positions matching TRBD2. CDR1 is SGDLS and CDR2 is YYNGEE in the germline V gene. This CDR3 contains 15 residues. V gave up 6 bases and J gave up 2 bases; unmatched junction bases: 6. As DNA, the CDR3 is TGTGCCAGCAACCAAGCGGGGGGGGCCACAGATACGCAGTATTTT. It translates to CASNQAGGATDTQYF.

This rearrangement joins TRBV5-6 to TRBJ1-1, with a weak D call TRBD1 (6 bases). The CDR3 is made up of 16 amino acids. V was pared by 3 bases and J by 3 bases, with 18 bases between. Germline lookup yields CDR1 SGHDT and CDR2 YYEEEE. The DNA of the CDR3 is TGTGCCAGCAGCTCGGAAGGGGGGGGCCAGGACACTGAAGCTTTCTTT. Translated: CASSSEGGGQDTEAFF.

This chain connects TRBV5-1 to TRBJ2-3, with TRBD1 matching 9 bases. This CDR3 comprises 15 residues. V was clipped by 4 bases and J by 1 base; unmatched bases: 4. Germline V lookup: CDR1 SGHRS, CDR2 YFSETQ. CDR3 bases: TGCGCCAGCAGCGTACAGGGGGCTGGCACAGATACGCAGTATTTT. It is translated as CASSVQGAGTDTQYF.

The rearrangement links TRBV5-1 to TRBJ2-7, with 10 bases matching TRBD2. J lost 8 bases, V lost 4 bases, and 12 bases had no gene match. The CDR3 consists of 15 residues. The germline CDR1 and CDR2 sequences are SGHRS and YFSETQ. Here the CDR3 DNA reads TGCGCCAGCAGCGCCCATAGGGAGCGGGAGGGGCAGCAGTACTTC. Its translation is CASSAHREREGQQYF. The full variable domain, rest sourced from reference TRBV5-1 and TRBJ2-7, is KAGVTQTPRYLIKTRGQQVTLSCSPISGHRSVSWYQQTPGQGLQFLFEYFSETQRNKGNFPGRFSGRQFSNSRSEMNVSTLELGDSALYLCASSAHREREGQQYFGPGTRLTVT.

The chain links TRBV28 to TRBJ2-2; TRBD2 agrees at 7 bases. Germline V CDR1 and CDR2: MDHEN, SYDVKM. J lost 5 bases, V lost 6 bases, and 12 bases had no gene match. The CDR3 has 16 residues. The CDR3 spells CASSTPTGGRTGELFF. The CDR3 region has the DNA TGTGCCAGCAGCACCCCTACGGGCGGGAGAACCGGGGAGCTGTTTTTT.

The chain employs TRBV6-1 and TRBJ2-1, with 9 bases identical to TRBD1. Germline assignment: CDR1 MNHNS and CDR2 SASEGT. V was clipped by 2 bases and J by 15 bases; unmatched bases: 8. The CDR3 sequence is 13 residues long. The CDR3 is CASSEIGTGKGFF. Here the CDR3 DNA reads TGTGCCAGCAGTGAAATCGGGACAGGGAAAGGGTTCTTC.

This rearrangement joins TRBV9 to TRBJ2-7, with 8 bases that match TRBD2. J lost 2 bases, V lost 5 bases, and 9 bases had no gene match. The germline CDR1 and CDR2 sequences are SGDLS and YYNGEE. CDR3 length: 15 residues. The CDR3 DNA is TGTGCCAGCAGTGTCTCTACGGGAGGGACCTACGAGCAGTACTTC. Its translation is CASSVSTGGTYEQYF. The full variable domain, in which reference TRBV9 and TRBJ2-7 provide the parts outside the CDR3, is DSGVTQTPKHLITATGQRVTLRCSPRSGDLSVYWYQQSLDQGLQFLIQYYNGEERAKGNILERFSAQQFPDLHSELNLSSLELGDSALYFCASSVSTGGTYEQYFGPGTRLTVT.